This TCR beta chain was captured in a study of metastatic and nonmetastatic thyroid tumors. Study results and limitations: The study reportedly found significantly higher TCR beta diversity in malignant thyroid tumors than benign nodules, in blood and tumor.

TCRdb reassembled clones from the PCR reads with MiXCR. The sample carries tens of thousands of clones, around a quarter recorded once. V dropped 5 bases and J dropped 3; count of bases not matched to a gene: 5. The CDR3 spans 14 residues. CDR1 and CDR2 (germline): MRHNA, SNTAGT. This clone was seen repeatedly, ten times or more. Antigen specificity is unknown. There were no patients who had received any treatment before thyroid surgery. Material for sequencing was blood. The rearrangement links TRBV6-4 to TRBJ2-3; 7 bases align to TRBD1. The receptor's source is a female donor with papillary thyroid cancer or a benign thyroid nodule (not recorded which). Some clones in this sample may be carry-over from other donors' samples. Here the CDR3 reads CASSPQGVTDTQYF. CDR3 in DNA: TGTGCCAGCAGTCCTCAGGGGGTAACAGATACGCAGTATTTT.